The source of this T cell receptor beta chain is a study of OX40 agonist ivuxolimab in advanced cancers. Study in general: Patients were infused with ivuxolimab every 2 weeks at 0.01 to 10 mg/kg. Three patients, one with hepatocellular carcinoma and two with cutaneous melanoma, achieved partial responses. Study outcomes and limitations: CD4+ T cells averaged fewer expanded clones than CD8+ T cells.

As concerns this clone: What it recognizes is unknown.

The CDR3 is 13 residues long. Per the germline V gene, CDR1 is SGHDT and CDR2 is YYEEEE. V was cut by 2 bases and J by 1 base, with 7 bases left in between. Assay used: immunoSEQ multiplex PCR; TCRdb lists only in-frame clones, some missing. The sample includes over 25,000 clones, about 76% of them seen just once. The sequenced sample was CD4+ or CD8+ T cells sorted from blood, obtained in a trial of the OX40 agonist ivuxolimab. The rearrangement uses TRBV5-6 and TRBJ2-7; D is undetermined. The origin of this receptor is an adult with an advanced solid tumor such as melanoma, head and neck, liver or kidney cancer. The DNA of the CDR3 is TGTGCCAGCAGCTTCGGAGATTCCTACGAGCAGTACTTC. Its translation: CASSFGDSYEQYF. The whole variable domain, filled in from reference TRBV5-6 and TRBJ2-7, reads DAGVTQSPTHLIKTRGQQVTLRCSPKSGHDTVSWYQQALGQGPQFIFQYYEEEERQRGNFPDRFSGHQFPNYSSELNVNALLLGDSALYLCASSFGDSYEQYFGPGTRLTVT.